The present T cell receptor beta chain was sequenced within a study of cytomegalovirus exposure and HLA in healthy donors. Study-wide findings and caveats: What a later analysis reportedly showed was that an Asian-associated ancestry cluster had fewer N-insertions than the 666-donor mean.

The primer mix had 60 Vbeta and 13 Jbeta primers. Generated by immunoSEQ multiplex PCR, the TCRdb table keeps only in-frame clones and is missing some. The data contain some 65,000 clones, roughly 60% of them seen just once; the ten biggest clones take up about 3%. There are 16 residues in the CDR3. V lost 7 bases to trimming and J lost 2 bases; unmatched junction nucleotides: 11. The germline CDR1 and CDR2 sequences are SQVTM and ANQGSEA. As concerns this clone: What it recognizes is unknown.

The source of this sequence is a man younger than 40 in good health and CMV-seronegative. The genes are TRBV29-1 and TRBJ2-6; 7 nucleotides align to TRBD1. Sequenced input: PBMCs. The CDR3 DNA follows: TGCAGCGCAATCGGGACAGTGTTCCCTGGGGCCAACGTCCTGACTTTC. As protein: CSAIGTVFPGANVLTF.